This T cell receptor (beta chain) is drawn from a study of OX40 agonist ivuxolimab in advanced cancers. Study-wide findings and caveats: By week 6 at 0.1 to 3.0 mg/kg, blood CD4+ and CD8+ T cells had expanded clonally.

The table came from immunoSEQ multiplex PCR; TCRdb's copy has only in-frame clones and leaves some out. The sample yields about 6,500 clones, just under 70% seen once. The V gene lost 4 bases and the J gene lost 4 bases, with 14 bases spanning the gap. Germline V lookup: CDR1 SQVTM, CDR2 ANQGSEA. The CDR3 sequence is 14 residues long. About this clone itself: Its cognate antigen is unknown.

This chain joins TRBV29-1 and TRBJ2-1; unclear D gene. The sequence was collected from an adult with an advanced solid tumor such as melanoma, head and neck, liver or kidney cancer. Sequences were derived from CD4+ or CD8+ T cells sorted from blood, sampled in a trial of the OX40 agonist ivuxolimab. The CDR3 DNA is TGCAGCGTTGGCGGATTGGCGGCATACAATGAGCAGTTCTTC. This encodes CSVGGLAAYNEQFF.